This T cell receptor beta chain originates from a study of technical replicates of blood from a few donors. The ends lost 5 bases at V and 0 bases at J; junction bases unmatched: 5. Germline assignment: CDR1 KGHSH and CDR2 LQKENI. The CDR3 extends over 16 amino acids. TCRdb's copy holds only in-frame clones and misses some; the assay was immunoSEQ multiplex PCR. The table includes 85,000 to 100,000 clones, approximately 96% detected once. This chain uses TRBV18 with TRBJ2-3; the match to TRBD1 covers 10 bases. The sequence was collected from a human donor in good health. Sequencing was performed on T cells isolated from PBMCs. Here the CDR3 reads CASSARQGASTDTQYF. CDR3 nucleotide sequence: TGTGCCAGCTCAGCCAGACAGGGGGCTAGCACAGATACGCAGTATTTT.